This T cell receptor (beta chain) appears in the sequencing data of a study of shared clonotypes between healthy human individuals. General study results and limits: The rarefaction results pointed to incomplete sorted-subset sequencing despite large depth.

In this sample, this clone turned up many times. Its cognate antigen is unknown. This table comes from immunoSEQ multiplex PCR, and its TCRdb copy is limited to in-frame clones, with some not included. The data hold some 1 million clones, with about 74% observed a single time. V was shortened by 7 bases and J by 1 base, with 19 bases between the two germline ends. The CDR3 runs 16 residues. Germline V gene sequence: CDR1 SGHAT, CDR2 FQDESV (reference sequence). Input material: memory CD4+ T cells sorted from blood. The subset was: CD45RA-negative fraction. This chain connects TRBV11-1 to TRBJ2-5; either TRBD1 or TRBD2 may fit D (5 bases each). This TCR derives from a man younger than 30 in good health. CDR3 DNA: TGTGCCAGCACCCCAAACCCGGTGGGGGTCCAAGAGACCCAGTACTTC. Translation: CASTPNPVGVQETQYF.